This T cell receptor beta chain was sequenced for a study of breast tumors, draining lymph nodes, adjacent tissues. Study outcomes and limitations: Luminal-like breast cancer showed significantly higher tumor–nontumor repertoire similarity than basal-like. Tumor TCR diversity was below lymph nodes but above nontumor tissue. The lymph node origin of tumor T cells was framed as consistent with a hypothesis, not demonstrated. Data fit most tumor T cells coming from lymph node, expanding in tumor.

Looked up from germline, CDR1 is MNHNY and CDR2 is SVGAGI (reference sequence). The CDR3 is made up of 14 amino acids. The ends lost 7 bases at V and 0 bases at J; junction bases unmatched: 4. Comment on this clonotype: Antigen specificity is unknown.

In TCRdb, the multiplex PCR reads were re-called with MiXCR into one record per CDR3 protein. The table has 9,500 to 14,000 distinct CDR3 sequences, 50% to 60% seen once; the top ten hold less than 45%. J is TRBJ2-7 and V is TRBV6-6; 9 nucleotides line up with TRBD1. The TCR originated in a female donor with breast cancer. Some clones in this sample may be carry-over from other donors' samples. The sequenced sample consisted of breast tumor tissue. CDR3 DNA sequence: TGTGCCAGCACCGGACAGGGGACCTCCTACGAGCAGTACTTC. As protein: CASTGQGTSYEQYF.